The rows below give T cell receptor beta chains drawn from one sample of a study of regulatory T cells in long-lasting Graves disease. TCRdb itself ran the multiplex PCR reads through MiXCR, one entry per CDR3 protein. Seen here are about 330,000 distinct CDR3 sequences, about 17% observed once, and the top ten hold around 20%. The data were also submitted as part of a second study, on T cells in Graves' hyperthyroidism and ophthalmopathy.

The specimen was peripheral blood mononuclear cells (PBMCs), collected at new diagnosis, from a patient treated with antithyroid drugs. Receptors originate from a woman aged 18-29 years with Graves disease. The CDR3 runs from the conserved cysteine through the conserved F or W. Size values are once, few and many counts, or a class for expanded clones, and some rows have none.

CDR3 protein: CAWSISGANVLTF
V gene: TRBV30
clone size: -
J gene: TRBJ2-6

CDR3 protein: CAAYRAKGGQEQFF
V gene: TRBV30
clone size: many
J gene: TRBJ2-1

CDR3 protein: CASSSRRAGTGELFF
V gene: TRBV11-2
clone size: many
J gene: TRBJ2-2

CDR3 protein: CASSQLARNEQFF
V gene: TRBV3-1
clone size: many
J gene: TRBJ2-1

CDR3 protein: CATRLAGGYEQYF
V gene: TRBV10-3
clone size: many
J gene: TRBJ2-7

CDR3 protein: CASRQGLAGGNTQYF
V gene: TRBV6-1
clone size: many
J gene: TRBJ2-3

CDR3 protein: CASSPILGAGANVLTF
V gene: TRBV28
clone size: few
J gene: TRBJ2-6

CDR3 protein: CASSQLGTGELFF
V gene: TRBV3-1
clone size: many
J gene: TRBJ2-2

CDR3 protein: CSVEDRTSAYNEQFF
V gene: TRBV29-1
clone size: many
J gene: TRBJ2-1

CDR3 protein: CASSLGDPEVGELFF
V gene: TRBV5-4
clone size: -
J gene: TRBJ2-2

CDR3 protein: CASSGANNEKLFF
V gene: TRBV6-1
clone size: -
J gene: TRBJ1-4

CDR3 protein: CASGETDSNQPQHF
V gene: TRBV2
clone size: many
J gene: TRBJ1-5

CDR3 protein: CASSQVDRDGYTF
V gene: TRBV3-1
clone size: many
J gene: TRBJ1-2

CDR3 protein: CSARETGGGEFF
V gene: TRBV20-1
clone size: many
J gene: TRBJ2-1

CDR3 protein: CAIASAWGNSPLHF
V gene: TRBV10-3
clone size: -
J gene: TRBJ1-6

CDR3 protein: CASSFADREDTGELFF
V gene: TRBV27
clone size: -
J gene: TRBJ2-2

CDR3 protein: CASSGSRDGPYEQYF
V gene: TRBV5-1
clone size: -
J gene: TRBJ2-7

CDR3 protein: CATSGRSETGSYNEQFF
V gene: TRBV15
clone size: few
J gene: TRBJ2-1

CDR3 protein: CASSSFQGLGNSPLHF
V gene: TRBV18
clone size: many
J gene: TRBJ1-6

CDR3 protein: CASSPSTPGNEQFF
V gene: TRBV3-1
clone size: many
J gene: TRBJ2-1

CDR3 protein: CASSLGGDEQPQHF
V gene: TRBV18
clone size: few
J gene: TRBJ1-5

CDR3 protein: CSARAGNSPLHF
V gene: TRBV20-1
clone size: -
J gene: TRBJ1-6

CDR3 protein: CASSREKETQYF
V gene: TRBV7-9
clone size: few
J gene: TRBJ2-5

CDR3 protein: CASSELGGTEAFF
V gene: TRBV19
clone size: many
J gene: TRBJ1-1

CDR3 protein: CASSRGTGTEAFF
V gene: TRBV19
clone size: few
J gene: TRBJ1-1

CDR3 protein: CATGGPGYGYTF
V gene: TRBV6-1
clone size: few
J gene: TRBJ1-2